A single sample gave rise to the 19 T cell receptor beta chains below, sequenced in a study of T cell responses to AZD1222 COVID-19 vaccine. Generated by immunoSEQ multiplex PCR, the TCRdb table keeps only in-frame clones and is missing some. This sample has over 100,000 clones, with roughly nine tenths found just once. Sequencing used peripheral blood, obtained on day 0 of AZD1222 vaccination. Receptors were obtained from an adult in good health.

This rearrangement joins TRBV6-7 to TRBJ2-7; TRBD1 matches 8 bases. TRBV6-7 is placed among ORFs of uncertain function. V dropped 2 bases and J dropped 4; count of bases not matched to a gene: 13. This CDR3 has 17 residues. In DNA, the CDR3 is TGTGCCAGCAGTTACCCCAACCGACAGGGGAAGCTGTACGAGCAGTACTTC. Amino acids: CASSYPNRQGKLYEQYF.

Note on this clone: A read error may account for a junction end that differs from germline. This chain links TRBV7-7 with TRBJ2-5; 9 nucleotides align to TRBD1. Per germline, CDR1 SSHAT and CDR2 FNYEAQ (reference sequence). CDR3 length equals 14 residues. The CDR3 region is CASSPDRGKKTQYF. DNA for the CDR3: TGTGCTAGCAGCCCTGACAGGGGGAAGAAGACCCAGTACTTC.

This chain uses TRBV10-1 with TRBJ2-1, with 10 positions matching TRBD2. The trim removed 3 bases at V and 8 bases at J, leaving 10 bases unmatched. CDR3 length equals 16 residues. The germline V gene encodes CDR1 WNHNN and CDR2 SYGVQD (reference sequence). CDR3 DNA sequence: TGCGCCAGCAGTGAAAGTCTGCTAGCGGGAGAATATGAGCAGTTCTTC. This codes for CASSESLLAGEYEQFF.

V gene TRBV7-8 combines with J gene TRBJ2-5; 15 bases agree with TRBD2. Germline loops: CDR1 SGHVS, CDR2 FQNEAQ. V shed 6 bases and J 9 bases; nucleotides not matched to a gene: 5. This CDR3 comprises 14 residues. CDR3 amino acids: CASSGGTSGGSQYF. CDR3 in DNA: TGTGCCAGCAGTGGCGGGACTAGCGGGGGGTCCCAGTACTTC.

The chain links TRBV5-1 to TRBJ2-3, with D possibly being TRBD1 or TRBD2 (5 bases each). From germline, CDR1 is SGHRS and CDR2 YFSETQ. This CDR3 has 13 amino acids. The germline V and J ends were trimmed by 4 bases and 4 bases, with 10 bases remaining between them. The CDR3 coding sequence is TGCGCCAGCAGCCCAGGGACCGCAGATACGCAGTATTTT. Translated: CASSPGTADTQYF.

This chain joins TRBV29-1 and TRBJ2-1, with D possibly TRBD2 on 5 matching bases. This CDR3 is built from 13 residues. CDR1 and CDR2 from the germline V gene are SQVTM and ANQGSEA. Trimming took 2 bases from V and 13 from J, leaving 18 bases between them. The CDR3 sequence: CSVESWETEHQFF. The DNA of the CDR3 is TGCAGCGTTGAATCGTGGGAGACCGAACATCAGTTCTTC.

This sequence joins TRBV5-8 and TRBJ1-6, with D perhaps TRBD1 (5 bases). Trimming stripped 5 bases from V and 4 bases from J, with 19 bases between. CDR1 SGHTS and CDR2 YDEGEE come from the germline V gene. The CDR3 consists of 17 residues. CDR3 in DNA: TGTGCCAGCAGGCGAAGTGGAGGGGTTGGGTATAATTCACCCCTCCACTTT. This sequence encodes CASRRSGGVGYNSPLHF.

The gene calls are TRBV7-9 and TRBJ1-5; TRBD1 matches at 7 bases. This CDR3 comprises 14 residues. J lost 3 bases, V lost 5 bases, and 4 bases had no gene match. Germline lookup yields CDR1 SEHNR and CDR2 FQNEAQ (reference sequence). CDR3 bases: TGTGCCAGCAGCCGAGGACAGGTCAATCAGCCCCAGCATTTT. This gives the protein CASSRGQVNQPQHF.

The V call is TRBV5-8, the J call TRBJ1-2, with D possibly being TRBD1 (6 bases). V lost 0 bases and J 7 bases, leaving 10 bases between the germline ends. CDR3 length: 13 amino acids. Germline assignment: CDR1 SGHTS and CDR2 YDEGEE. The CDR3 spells CASSLGRGPGYTF. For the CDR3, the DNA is TGTGCCAGCAGCTTGGGCAGGGGTCCTGGCTACACCTTC.

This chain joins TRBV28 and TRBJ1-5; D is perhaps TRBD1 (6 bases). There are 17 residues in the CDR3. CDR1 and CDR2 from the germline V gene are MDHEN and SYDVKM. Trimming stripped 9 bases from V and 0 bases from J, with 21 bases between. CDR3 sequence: CASWGQGHTYSNQPQHF. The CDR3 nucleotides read TGTGCCAGTTGGGGGCAGGGACATACCTATAGCAATCAGCCCCAGCATTTT.

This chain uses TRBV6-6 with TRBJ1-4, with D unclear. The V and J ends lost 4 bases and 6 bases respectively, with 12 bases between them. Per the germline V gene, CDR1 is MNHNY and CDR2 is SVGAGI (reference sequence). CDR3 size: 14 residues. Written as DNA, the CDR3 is TGTGCCAGCAGTTCTTGGCAGAGGGATGAAAAACTGTTTTTT. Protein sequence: CASSSWQRDEKLFF.

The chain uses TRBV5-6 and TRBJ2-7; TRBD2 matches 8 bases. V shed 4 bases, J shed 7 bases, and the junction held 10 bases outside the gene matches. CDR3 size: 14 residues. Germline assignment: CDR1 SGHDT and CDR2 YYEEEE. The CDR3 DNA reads TGTGCCAGCAGCCAGGGACTAGGTCTTCGGGAGCAGTACTTC. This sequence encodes CASSQGLGLREQYF.

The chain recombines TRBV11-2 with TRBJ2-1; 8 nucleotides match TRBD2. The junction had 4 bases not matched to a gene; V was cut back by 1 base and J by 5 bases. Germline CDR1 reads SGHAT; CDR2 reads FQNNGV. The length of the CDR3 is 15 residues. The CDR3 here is CASSLAGLGDNEQFF. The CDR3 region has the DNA TGTGCCAGCAGCTTAGCGGGACTAGGGGACAATGAGCAGTTCTTC.

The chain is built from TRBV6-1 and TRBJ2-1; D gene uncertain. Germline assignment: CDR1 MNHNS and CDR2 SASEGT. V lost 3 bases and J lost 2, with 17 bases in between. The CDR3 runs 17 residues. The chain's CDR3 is CASSDNQRLATYNEQFF. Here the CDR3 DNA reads TGTGCCAGCAGTGACAACCAGAGATTAGCCACCTACAATGAGCAGTTCTTC.

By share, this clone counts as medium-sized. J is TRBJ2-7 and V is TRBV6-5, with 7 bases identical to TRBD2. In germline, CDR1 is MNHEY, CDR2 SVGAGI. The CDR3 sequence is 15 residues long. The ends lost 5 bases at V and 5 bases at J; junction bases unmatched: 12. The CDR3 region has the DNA TGTGCCAGCAGTCCGCAAGAGGCTAGCGGAGACGAGCAGTACTTC. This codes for CASSPQEASGDEQYF.

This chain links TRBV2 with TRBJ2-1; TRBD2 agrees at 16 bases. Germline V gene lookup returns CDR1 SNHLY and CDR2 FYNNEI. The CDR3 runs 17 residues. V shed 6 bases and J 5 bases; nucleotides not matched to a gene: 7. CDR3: CASRDGTSGRAHNEQFF. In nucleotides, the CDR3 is TGTGCCAGCAGAGACGGGACTAGCGGGAGGGCCCACAATGAGCAGTTCTTC.

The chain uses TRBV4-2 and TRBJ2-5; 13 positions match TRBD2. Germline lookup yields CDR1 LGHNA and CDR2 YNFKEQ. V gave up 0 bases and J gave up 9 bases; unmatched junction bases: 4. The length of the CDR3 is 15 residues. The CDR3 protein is CASSQDKGTSGAQYF. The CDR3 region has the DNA TGTGCCAGCAGCCAAGATAAGGGGACTAGCGGGGCCCAGTACTTC.

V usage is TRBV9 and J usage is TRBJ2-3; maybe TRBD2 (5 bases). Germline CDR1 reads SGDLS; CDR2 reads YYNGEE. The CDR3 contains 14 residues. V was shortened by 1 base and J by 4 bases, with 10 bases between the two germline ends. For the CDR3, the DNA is TGTGCCAGCAGCGTAAGCTCTAGCTCAGATACGCAGTATTTT. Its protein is CASSVSSSSDTQYF.

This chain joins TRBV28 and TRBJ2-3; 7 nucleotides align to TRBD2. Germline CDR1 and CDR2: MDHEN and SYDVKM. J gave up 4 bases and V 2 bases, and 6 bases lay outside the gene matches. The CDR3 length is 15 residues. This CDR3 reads CASSLGGSSADTQYF. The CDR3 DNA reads TGTGCCAGCAGTTTAGGCGGGAGTTCGGCAGATACGCAGTATTTT.